This T cell receptor (beta chain) was profiled in a study of human T cells and chemical hapten exposure. The overall study: Skin of the upper inner arm, approximately 2 cm by approximately 2 cm, received 2% DPC for sensitization. Overall study results and limits: Clustering by CDR3 similarity yielded significantly more large clusters from expanded TCRs than controls. The donor cohort had alopecia, so its immune response may not match that of healthy people.

Regarding this clonotype: Its antigen is not identified.

TCRdb fed the RACE reads into MiXCR, producing one record per CDR3 protein. The table records about 95,000 distinct CDR3 sequences, around 10% of them present only once. After removal of 1 base from V and 5 bases from J, the junction contained 6 bases not matched to a gene. Germline assignment: CDR1 SGHRS and CDR2 YFSETQ. This CDR3 comprises 16 residues. As for time point: patch test 2, 6 weeks after DPC sensitization. Treatment defined: therapeutic diphenylcyclopropenone sensitization with weekly scalp DPC. Those who donated were patients with alopecia, 18 to 70 years of age, and suitable for DPC. The clonotype originates from a middle-aged woman with alopecia areata. Some clones in this sample may be carry-over from other donors' samples. This specimen consisted of whole blood, obtained in connection with sensitization to the hapten diphenylcyclopropenone (DPC). The chain links TRBV5-1 to TRBJ2-2, with TRBD1 matching over 9 bases. CDR3 loop: CASSLRDRDTTGELFF. The CDR3, as DNA: TGCGCCAGCAGCTTGCGGGACAGGGATACGACCGGGGAGCTGTTTTTT.